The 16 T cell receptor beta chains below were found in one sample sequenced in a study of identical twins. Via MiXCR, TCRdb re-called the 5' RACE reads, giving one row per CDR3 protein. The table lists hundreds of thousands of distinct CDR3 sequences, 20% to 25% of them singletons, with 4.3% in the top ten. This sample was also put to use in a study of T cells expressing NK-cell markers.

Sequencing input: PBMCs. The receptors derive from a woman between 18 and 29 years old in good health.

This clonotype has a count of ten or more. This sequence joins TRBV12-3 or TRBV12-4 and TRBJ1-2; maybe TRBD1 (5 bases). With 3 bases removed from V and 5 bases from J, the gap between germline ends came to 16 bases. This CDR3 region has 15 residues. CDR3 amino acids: CASSLSRGGRYGYTF. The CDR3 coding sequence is TGTGCCAGCAGTTTGTCCCGGGGGGGTAGATATGGCTACACCTTC.

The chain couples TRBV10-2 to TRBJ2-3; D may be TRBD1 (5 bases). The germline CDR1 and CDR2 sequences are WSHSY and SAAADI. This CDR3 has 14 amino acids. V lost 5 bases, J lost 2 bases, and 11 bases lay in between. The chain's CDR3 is CASSRQLNTDTQYF. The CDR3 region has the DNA TGCGCCAGCAGTCGACAGCTAAACACAGATACGCAGTATTTT.

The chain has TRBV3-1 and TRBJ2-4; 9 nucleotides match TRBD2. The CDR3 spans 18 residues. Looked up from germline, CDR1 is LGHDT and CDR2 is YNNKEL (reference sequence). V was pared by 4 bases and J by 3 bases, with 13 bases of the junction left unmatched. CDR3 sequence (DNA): TGTGCCAGCAGCCGTGGGTTAGCGGGAGCCGGGGTCAAAAACATTCAGTACTTC. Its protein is CASSRGLAGAGVKNIQYF. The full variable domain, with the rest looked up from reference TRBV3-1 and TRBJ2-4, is DTAVSQTPKYLVTQMGNDKSIKCEQNLGHDTMYWYKQDSKKFLKIMFSYNNKELIINETVPNRFSPKSPDKAHLNLHINSLELGDSAVYFCASSRGLAGAGVKNIQYFGAGTRLSVL.

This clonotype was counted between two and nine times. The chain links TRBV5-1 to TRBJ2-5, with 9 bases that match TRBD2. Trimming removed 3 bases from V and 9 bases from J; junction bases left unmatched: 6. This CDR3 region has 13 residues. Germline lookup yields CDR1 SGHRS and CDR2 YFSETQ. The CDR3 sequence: CASSSGTSRPQYF. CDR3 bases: TGCGCCAGCAGCTCGGGGACTAGCAGGCCCCAGTACTTC.

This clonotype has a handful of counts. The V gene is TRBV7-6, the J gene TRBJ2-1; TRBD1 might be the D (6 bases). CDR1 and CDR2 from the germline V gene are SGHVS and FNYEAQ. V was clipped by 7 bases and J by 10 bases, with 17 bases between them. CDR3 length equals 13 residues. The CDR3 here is CASTQRGGSEQFF. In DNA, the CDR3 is TGTGCCAGCACCCAGAGAGGGGGAAGCGAGCAGTTCTTC.

The CDR3 region has the DNA TGTGCCATCAAACAGGGGGATGGTCAGCCCCAGCATTTT. It encodes CAIKQGDGQPQHF. The rearrangement uses TRBV10-3 and TRBJ1-5; 8 positions match TRBD1. The CDR3 extends over 13 amino acids. The trim removed 7 bases at V and 6 bases at J, leaving 5 bases unmatched. Germline CDR1 ENHRY, CDR2 SYGVKD.

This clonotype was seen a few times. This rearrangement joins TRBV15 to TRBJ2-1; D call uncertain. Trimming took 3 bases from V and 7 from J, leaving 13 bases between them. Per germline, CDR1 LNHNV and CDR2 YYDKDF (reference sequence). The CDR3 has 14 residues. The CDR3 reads CATSSFRNTNEQFF. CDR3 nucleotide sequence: TGTGCCACCAGCAGCTTTAGGAACACGAATGAGCAGTTCTTC.

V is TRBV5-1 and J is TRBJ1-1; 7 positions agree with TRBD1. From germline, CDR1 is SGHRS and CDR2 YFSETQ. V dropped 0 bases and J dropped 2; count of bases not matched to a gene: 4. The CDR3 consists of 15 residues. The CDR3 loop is CASSLADRDNTEAFF. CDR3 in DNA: TGCGCCAGCAGCTTGGCTGACAGGGATAACACTGAAGCTTTCTTT.

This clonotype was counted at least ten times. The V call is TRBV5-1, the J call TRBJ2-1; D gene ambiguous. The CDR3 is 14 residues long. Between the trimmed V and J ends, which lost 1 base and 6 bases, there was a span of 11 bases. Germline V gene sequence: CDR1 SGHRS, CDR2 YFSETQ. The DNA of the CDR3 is TGCGCCAGCAGCTTGACGGGCAGAGTCAATGAGCAGTTCTTC. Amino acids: CASSLTGRVNEQFF.

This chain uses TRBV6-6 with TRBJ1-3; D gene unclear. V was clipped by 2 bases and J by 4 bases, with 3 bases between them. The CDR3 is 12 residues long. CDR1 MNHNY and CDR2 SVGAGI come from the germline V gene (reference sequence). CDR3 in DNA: TGTGCCAGCAGTTACGGGGGAAACACCATATATTTT. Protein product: CASSYGGNTIYF.

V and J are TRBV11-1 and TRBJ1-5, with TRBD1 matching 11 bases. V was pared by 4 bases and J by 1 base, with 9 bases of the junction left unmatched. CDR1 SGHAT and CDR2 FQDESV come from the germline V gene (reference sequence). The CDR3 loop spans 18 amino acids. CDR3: CASSSRPGTGGSNQPQHF. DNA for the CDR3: TGTGCCAGCAGCTCCCGTCCCGGGACAGGGGGAAGCAATCAGCCCCAGCATTTT.

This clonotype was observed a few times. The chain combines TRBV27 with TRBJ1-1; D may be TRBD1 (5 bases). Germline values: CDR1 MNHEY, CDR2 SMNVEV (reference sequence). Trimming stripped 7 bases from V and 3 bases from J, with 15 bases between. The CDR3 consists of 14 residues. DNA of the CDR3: TGTGCCAGCAATCGGGGGATGGAGTACACTGAAGCTTTCTTT. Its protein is CASNRGMEYTEAFF.

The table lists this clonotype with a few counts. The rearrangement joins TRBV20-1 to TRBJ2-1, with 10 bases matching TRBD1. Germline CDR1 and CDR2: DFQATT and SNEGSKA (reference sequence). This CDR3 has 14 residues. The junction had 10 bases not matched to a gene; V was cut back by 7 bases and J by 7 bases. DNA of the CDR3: TGCAGTGTAGACGACAGGGGGCGCGGGAATGAGCAGTTCTTC. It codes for CSVDDRGRGNEQFF.

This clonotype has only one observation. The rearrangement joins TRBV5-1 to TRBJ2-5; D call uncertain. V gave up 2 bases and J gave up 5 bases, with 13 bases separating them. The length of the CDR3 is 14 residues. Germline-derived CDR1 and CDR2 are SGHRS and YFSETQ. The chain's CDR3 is CASSFQSFGETQYF. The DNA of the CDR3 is TGCGCCAGCAGCTTTCAGTCCTTCGGGGAGACCCAGTACTTC.

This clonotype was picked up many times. Here the CDR3 reads CASGRVPLYNEQFF. DNA for the CDR3: TGTGCCAGCGGAAGGGTACCCCTTTACAATGAGCAGTTCTTC. The rearrangement links TRBV7-6 to TRBJ2-1, with D hard to call. This CDR3 spans 14 amino acids. The germline V gene encodes CDR1 SGHVS and CDR2 FNYEAQ. Trimming took off 8 bases at V and 4 bases at J, with 15 bases between the two ends.

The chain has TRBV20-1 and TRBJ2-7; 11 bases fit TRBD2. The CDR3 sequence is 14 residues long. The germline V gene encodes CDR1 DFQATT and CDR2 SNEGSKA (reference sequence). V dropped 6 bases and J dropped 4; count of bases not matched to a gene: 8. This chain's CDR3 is CSATTSGRGYEQYF. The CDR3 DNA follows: TGCAGTGCCACTACTAGCGGGAGAGGATACGAGCAGTACTTC.